This TCR beta chain was identified during a study of T cells after yellow fever vaccination. The CDR3 runs 13 residues. V lost 1 base to trimming and J lost 6 bases, with 4 bases between them. This clonotype showed up many times. What it binds is not known. TCRdb used MiXCR to reprocess the 5' RACE reads, holding one entry per CDR3 protein. Among about 210,000 distinct CDR3 sequences listed, about 3% were seen once. General study points: Clonotypes shared by both compartments, CD4 and CD8, made up a small share. Peaking on day 5 versus 15, the secondary response was faster but weaker.

The source material was CD4+ T cells sorted from PBMCs, sampled 10 days after the yellow fever booster vaccination. The receptor was isolated from a man aged 18 to 35 who received the YFV17D yellow fever vaccine. The genes are TRBV12-3 or TRBV12-4 and TRBJ1-6; the D is unclear. The CDR3 region has the DNA TGTGCCAGCAGTTTAGGCAGTAATTCACCCCTCCACTTT. Protein sequence: CASSLGSNSPLHF.